This is a list of T cell receptor beta chains from one sample in a study of cytomegalovirus exposure and HLA in healthy donors. TCRdb's copy holds only in-frame clones and misses some; the assay was immunoSEQ multiplex PCR. The data hold about 120,000 clones, with 75% to 90% observed a single time. The source material was PBMCs. These receptors all stem from a man between 40 and 49 years old in good health and CMV-seronegative. CDR3s include the opening cysteine and the closing phenylalanine or tryptophan. The order of the fields is clone size, D gene, V gene, J gene, CDR3 protein, CDR3 DNA. A D gene is named only where the DNA matches it firmly. Size is stated for part of the rows, as once, few or many counts, or as a class when the clone is expanded.

clone_size: -; d_call: TRBD2; v_call: TRBV10-2; j_call: TRBJ2-1; cdr3_aa: CASSATLAGDNEQFF; cdr3_nt: TGCGCCAGCAGTGCTACTCTTGCGGGGGACAATGAGCAGTTCTTC
clone_size: -; d_call: TRBD1; v_call: TRBV30; j_call: TRBJ1-1; cdr3_aa: CACAGQLNTEAFF; cdr3_nt: TGTGCCTGTGCGGGACAGCTGAACACTGAAGCTTTCTTT
clone_size: few; d_call: TRBD1; v_call: TRBV6-1; j_call: TRBJ1-5; cdr3_aa: CASSTDRGQDQPQHF; cdr3_nt: TGTGCCAGCAGTACGGACAGGGGGCAGGATCAGCCCCAGCATTTT
clone_size: once; d_call: TRBD2; v_call: TRBV2; j_call: TRBJ2-2; cdr3_aa: CASGGIDRLATIAGELFF; cdr3_nt: TGTGCCAGCGGGGGGATTGATAGACTAGCGACTATCGCCGGGGAGCTGTTTTTT
clone_size: -; d_call: -; v_call: TRBV30; j_call: TRBJ1-3; cdr3_aa: CAWSPRPGNTIYF; cdr3_nt: TGTGCCTGGAGTCCCAGGCCTGGAAACACCATATATTTT
clone_size: once; d_call: -; v_call: TRBV5-4; j_call: TRBJ2-7; cdr3_aa: CASSFEGFYEQYF; cdr3_nt: TGTGCCAGCAGCTTCGAGGGCTTCTACGAGCAGTACTTC
clone_size: -; d_call: -; v_call: TRBV7-3; j_call: TRBJ2-6; cdr3_aa: CAGKVAGANVLTF; cdr3_nt: TGTGCCGGCAAAGTGGCAGGGGCCAACGTCCTGACTTTC
clone_size: -; d_call: TRBD2; v_call: TRBV28; j_call: TRBJ2-1; cdr3_aa: CASRTQTSGNVYEQFF; cdr3_nt: TGTGCCAGCAGGACGCAGACTAGCGGGAATGTATATGAGCAGTTCTTC
clone_size: -; d_call: -; v_call: TRBV9; j_call: TRBJ1-2; cdr3_aa: CASSDAGTYYGYTF; cdr3_nt: TGTGCCAGCAGCGATGCAGGAACCTACTATGGCTACACCTTC
clone_size: -; d_call: -; v_call: TRBV20-1; j_call: TRBJ1-1; cdr3_aa: CSALGTEAFF; cdr3_nt: TGCAGTGCTCTTGGGACAGAAGCTTTCTTT
clone_size: few; d_call: TRBD1; v_call: TRBV5-1; j_call: TRBJ2-7; cdr3_aa: CASSLRDRSYEQYF; cdr3_nt: TGCGCCAGCAGCTTACGGGACAGGAGCTACGAGCAGTACTTC
clone_size: few; d_call: TRBD2; v_call: TRBV9; j_call: TRBJ2-1; cdr3_aa: CASTVFPLGGRAGNEQFF; cdr3_nt: TGTGCCAGCACCGTGTTCCCGCTGGGCGGGAGGGCCGGCAATGAGCAGTTCTTC
clone_size: -; d_call: TRBD1; v_call: TRBV7-2; j_call: TRBJ1-1; cdr3_aa: CASSSNGNRGPGGAFF; cdr3_nt: TGTGCCAGCAGCTCTAACGGCAACAGGGGGCCCGGCGGGGCTTTCTTT
clone_size: -; d_call: TRBD1; v_call: TRBV30; j_call: TRBJ2-5; cdr3_aa: CAWRAGGRDEQYF; cdr3_nt: TGTGCCTGGAGGGCAGGGGGAAGGGATGAGCAGTACTTC
clone_size: -; d_call: TRBD1; v_call: TRBV5-1; j_call: TRBJ1-3; cdr3_aa: CASSWDSPYSGNTIYF; cdr3_nt: TGCGCCAGCAGCTGGGACAGCCCTTACTCTGGAAACACCATATATTTT
clone_size: few; d_call: -; v_call: TRBV27; j_call: TRBJ2-2; cdr3_aa: CASSFGIVPTGELFF; cdr3_nt: TGTGCCAGCAGTTTCGGGATAGTTCCAACCGGGGAGCTGTTTTTT
clone_size: -; d_call: TRBD1; v_call: TRBV7-2; j_call: TRBJ1-2; cdr3_aa: CASSQTGINYGYTF; cdr3_nt: TGTGCCAGCAGTCAGACAGGGATAAACTATGGCTACACCTTC
clone_size: -; d_call: -; v_call: TRBV4-3; j_call: TRBJ2-3; cdr3_aa: CASSQDYWGPADTQYF; cdr3_nt: TGCGCCAGCAGCCAAGATTACTGGGGGCCCGCAGATACGCAGTATTTT
clone_size: -; d_call: -; v_call: TRBV28; j_call: TRBJ1-1; cdr3_aa: CASSLGGALSGAFF; cdr3_nt: TGTGCCAGCAGTTTAGGGGGGGCCTTAAGTGGAGCTTTCTTT
clone_size: -; d_call: -; v_call: TRBV5-1; j_call: TRBJ2-3; cdr3_aa: CASSLRGLSTDTQYF; cdr3_nt: TGCGCCAGCAGCCTCAGGGGCTTAAGCACAGATACGCAGTATTTT
clone_size: -; d_call: -; v_call: TRBV18; j_call: TRBJ2-7; cdr3_aa: CASSPPATRDEQYF; cdr3_nt: TGTGCCAGCTCACCCCCCGCCACTAGGGACGAGCAGTACTTC
clone_size: -; d_call: -; v_call: TRBV6-5; j_call: TRBJ2-7; cdr3_aa: CASSYTRGPYEQYF; cdr3_nt: TGTGCCAGCAGTTACACGAGAGGCCCCTACGAGCAGTACTTC
clone_size: -; d_call: TRBD2; v_call: TRBV9; j_call: TRBJ2-2; cdr3_aa: CASSLGLAASNTGELFF; cdr3_nt: TGTGCCAGCAGCTTGGGACTAGCGGCATCGAACACCGGGGAGCTGTTTTTT
clone_size: -; d_call: TRBD1; v_call: TRBV6-6; j_call: TRBJ1-6; cdr3_aa: CASSGSQGANSPLHF; cdr3_nt: TGTGCCAGCAGTGGATCTCAGGGGGCGAATTCACCCCTCCACTTT
clone_size: -; d_call: -; v_call: TRBV6-1; j_call: TRBJ2-1; cdr3_aa: CASGSGHSYNEQFF; cdr3_nt: TGTGCCAGCGGCAGCGGGCACTCCTACAATGAGCAGTTCTTC
clone_size: -; d_call: -; v_call: TRBV4-3; j_call: TRBJ2-7; cdr3_aa: CASSPTVDKYYEQYF; cdr3_nt: TGCGCCAGCAGCCCTACGGTCGACAAGTACTACGAGCAGTACTTC
clone_size: few; d_call: -; v_call: TRBV27; j_call: TRBJ1-2; cdr3_aa: CASSPTGRADGYTF; cdr3_nt: TGTGCCAGCAGTCCCACCGGCAGGGCAGATGGCTACACCTTC
clone_size: -; d_call: -; v_call: TRBV7-9; j_call: TRBJ2-1; cdr3_aa: CSSSLVTLEQFF; cdr3_nt: TGTTCCAGCAGCTTAGTGACACTTGAGCAGTTCTTC
clone_size: -; d_call: -; v_call: TRBV2; j_call: TRBJ2-1; cdr3_aa: CASRGSSYNEQFF; cdr3_nt: TGTGCCAGCAGGGGGAGCTCCTACAATGAGCAGTTCTTC
clone_size: few; d_call: TRBD1; v_call: TRBV10-1; j_call: TRBJ2-7; cdr3_aa: CATSSGQGRGREQYF; cdr3_nt: TGCGCCACCAGTTCCGGACAGGGTCGGGGACGCGAGCAGTACTTC
clone_size: once; d_call: -; v_call: TRBV4-3; j_call: TRBJ1-1; cdr3_aa: CASSHPFRGEAFF; cdr3_nt: TGCGCCAGCAGCCACCCCTTCAGGGGTGAAGCTTTCTTT
clone_size: -; d_call: TRBD2; v_call: TRBV4-3; j_call: TRBJ2-4; cdr3_aa: CASSPEALSGRDSAKNSQYF; cdr3_nt: TGCGCCAGCAGCCCTGAGGCCCTTAGCGGGAGGGACTCGGCCAAAAACAGTCAGTACTTC
clone_size: -; d_call: -; v_call: TRBV2; j_call: TRBJ2-4; cdr3_aa: CASSGLGIQYF; cdr3_nt: TGTGCCAGCAGTGGACTTGGGATTCAGTACTTC